Listed below are T cell receptor beta chains from one sample, sequenced in a study of T cell responses to AZD1222 COVID-19 vaccine. This table comes from immunoSEQ multiplex PCR, and its TCRdb copy is limited to in-frame clones, with some not included. The table shows some 160,000 clones, with roughly 86% occurring only once. Material: peripheral blood, obtained on day 0 of AZD1222 vaccination. The source of these receptors is an adult in good health. Each CDR3 is given with its conserved first and last residue. The D gene is left open where the match is weak. Size tells how often a clone was seen (once, few, many) or the class of an expanded clone, and some rows leave it out.

abundance	v_gene	d_gene	j_gene	CDR3nt	CDR3aa
NA	TRBV6-6	NA	TRBJ1-1	TGTGCCAGCAGTCCCAACAGTGGAAGGACTGAAGCTTTCTTT	CASSPNSGRTEAFF
once	TRBV6-6	NA	TRBJ2-7	TGTGCCAGCAGGGCCGGACTGTCCTTCGGAAACGAGCAGTACTTC	CASRAGLSFGNEQYF
NA	TRBV7-9	TRBD2	TRBJ2-3	TGTGCCAGCAGCTTAAAAAGCGGGAAAGTCATTTTT	CASSLKSGKVIF
NA	TRBV3-1/TRBV3-2	NA	TRBJ2-3	TGTGCCAGCAGCCAGAGCACAGATACGCAGTATTTT	CASSQSTDTQYF
NA	TRBV13	NA	TRBJ2-7	TGTGCCAGCAGCTTACGTCAGGCGTACTACGAGCAGTACTTC	CASSLRQAYYEQYF
NA	TRBV24-1	NA	TRBJ1-2	TGTGCCACCAGTGATCCGGGCAGGGAGGAAGGCTATGGCTACACCTTC	CATSDPGREEGYGYTF
NA	TRBV24-1	TRBD1	TRBJ2-6	TGTGCCACCAGTGAGGGACAGGGGACGCCTGGGGCCAACGTCCTGACTTTC	CATSEGQGTPGANVLTF
NA	TRBV25-1	NA	TRBJ2-1	TGTGCCAGCAGTGATTCGGTTAGCGGACCTTACAATGAGCAGTTCTTC	CASSDSVSGPYNEQFF
NA	TRBV4-3	NA	TRBJ1-6	TGCGCCAGCAGCCAAGATCCCGCCCCCTCGGGCTCACCCCTCCACTTT	CASSQDPAPSGSPLHF
NA	TRBV7-8	NA	TRBJ2-5	TGTGCCAGCAGGTCCAAAGCGTCTGAGACCCAGTACTTC	CASRSKASETQYF
NA	TRBV6-4	TRBD1	TRBJ2-3	TGTGCCAGCAGTTATACAGGGGGCGAGGATACGCAGTATTTT	CASSYTGGEDTQYF
NA	TRBV5-4	NA	TRBJ1-1	TGTGCCAGCAGCTTGGCCACCCGGGGCATCTCTAACACTGAAGCTTTCTTT	CASSLATRGISNTEAFF
once	TRBV19	TRBD1	TRBJ1-5	TGTGCCAGTAGTGTCCCCCGGGACAGGGGCACCTATAGCAATCAGCCCCAGCATTTT	CASSVPRDRGTYSNQPQHF
NA	TRBV4-3	NA	TRBJ1-5	TGCGCCAGCAGCCAAGAGGCGGGTTACAATCAGCCCCAGCATTTT	CASSQEAGYNQPQHF
once	TRBV6-2/TRBV6-3	NA	TRBJ1-2	TGTGCCAGCAGCATCCGGACCTATGGCTACACCTTC	CASSIRTYGYTF
once	TRBV19	NA	TRBJ1-1	TGTGCCAGTAGTATATTCCCCATAAGGGATAACACTGAAGCTTTCTTT	CASSIFPIRDNTEAFF
once	TRBV19	NA	TRBJ2-6	TGTGCCGTAAAAGGGCAAAGCTCTGGGGCCAACGTCCTGACTTTC	CAVKGQSSGANVLTF
NA	TRBV6-2/TRBV6-3	NA	TRBJ2-7	TGTGCCAGCAGTTACGGTACAACGGGTTTCGAGCAGTACTTC	CASSYGTTGFEQYF
NA	TRBV6-2/TRBV6-3	NA	TRBJ1-1	TGTGCCAGCAGTTACCCCATGGAGCTGATGAACACTGAAGCTTTCTTT	CASSYPMELMNTEAFF
once	TRBV28	TRBD1	TRBJ1-1	TGTGCCAGCAGTTGGTCTATTACAGGGGGCACTGAAGCTTTCTTT	CASSWSITGGTEAFF
once	TRBV18	NA	TRBJ1-5	TGTGCCAGCTCGTCAGGGGCTGAGCAGCCCCAGCATTTT	CASSSGAEQPQHF
once	TRBV11-2	TRBD1	TRBJ2-7	TGTGCCAGCAGCTTATGGGGTTTAGGCGACAGGGTAACCTACGAGCAGTACTTC	CASSLWGLGDRVTYEQYF
NA	TRBV27	NA	TRBJ2-2	TGTGCCAGCAGCCAACGGGGATCGCCCAACACCGGGGAGCTGTTTTTT	CASSQRGSPNTGELFF
NA	TRBV2	TRBD1	TRBJ1-3	TGTGCCAGCAGAGCCGACAGGGGGGGTGGAAACACCATATATTTT	CASRADRGGGNTIYF
NA	TRBV4-1	NA	TRBJ1-6	TGCGCCAGCAGCCCCGGCTGGATCGACAATTCACCCCTCCACTTT	CASSPGWIDNSPLHF
NA	TRBV14	TRBD2	TRBJ2-1	TGTGCCAGCAGCCAAAAAAGCGGGGGGAGCTACAATGAGCAGTTCTTC	CASSQKSGGSYNEQFF
once	TRBV5-1	TRBD1	TRBJ2-7	TGCGCCAGCAGCTTGGGGACAGGGGGCGGCGAGCAGTACTTC	CASSLGTGGGEQYF
NA	TRBV7-6	NA	TRBJ1-5	TGTGCCAGCAGCCCTCTTAATCAGCCCCAGCATTTT	CASSPLNQPQHF
NA	TRBV5-6	NA	TRBJ1-2	TGTGCCAGCAGCTCAGCGGGGGACTATGGCTACACCTTC	CASSSAGDYGYTF